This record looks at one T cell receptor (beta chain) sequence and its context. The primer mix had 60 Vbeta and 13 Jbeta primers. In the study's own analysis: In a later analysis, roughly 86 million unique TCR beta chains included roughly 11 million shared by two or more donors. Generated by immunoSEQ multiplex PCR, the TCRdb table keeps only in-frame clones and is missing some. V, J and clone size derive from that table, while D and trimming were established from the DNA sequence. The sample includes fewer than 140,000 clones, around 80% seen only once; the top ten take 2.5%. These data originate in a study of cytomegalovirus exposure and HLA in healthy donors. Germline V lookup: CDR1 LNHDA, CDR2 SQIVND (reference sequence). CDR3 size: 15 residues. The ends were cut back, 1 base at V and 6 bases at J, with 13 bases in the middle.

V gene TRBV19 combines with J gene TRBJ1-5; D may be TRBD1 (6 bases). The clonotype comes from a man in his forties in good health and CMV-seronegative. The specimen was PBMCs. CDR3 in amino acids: CASSIVAGEGQPQHF. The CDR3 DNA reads TGTGCCAGTAGTATAGTGGCAGGGGAAGGTCAGCCCCAGCATTTT.